The present entry profiles one TCR beta chain with its context. Its antigen is not identified. Germline CDR1 is SGHVS and CDR2 is FQNEAQ. The CDR3 has 14 residues. V was trimmed by 7 bases and J by 4 bases, leaving 16 bases between them. Separate cDNA molecules received unique molecular identifiers, which the library attached to them. MiXCR, applied by TCRdb to the reads, yields one record per CDR3 protein. The sample contains around 120,000 distinct CDR3 sequences, over 7.5% of which appear only once. The data derive from a study of human T cells and chemical hapten exposure. Notes on the study in general: With DPC sensitization, TCRs exceeding 1 in 1000 frequency showed no change.

Sequencing started from total RNA isolated from unfractionated whole blood. The chain uses TRBV7-8 and TRBJ2-5; D may be TRBD1 (6 bases). The material sequenced was whole blood. This sequence originates from a human donor in good health. Some clones in this sample may be carry-over from other donors' samples. The CDR3 DNA is TGTGCCAGCATCCCCCAGGGGTTTTTAGAGACCCAGTACTTC. This codes for CASIPQGFLETQYF.